Listed below are T cell receptor beta chains from one sample, sequenced in a study of graft-versus-host responses after intestinal transplantation. Their antigen targets remain unknown. The protocol was immunoSEQ multiplex PCR, while the TCRdb copy is restricted to in-frame clones and leaves out a portion. Of 35,000 to 45,000 clones in the sample, about 95% were seen once. The sequencing used unstimulated CD8+ T cells sorted from spleen or lymph node cells, collected before transplant. The source is a human donor who was the organ donor for an intestinal transplant. CDR3s include the opening cysteine and the closing phenylalanine or tryptophan. Fields, in order: V gene, clone size, J gene, D gene, CDR3 protein, CDR3 DNA. A D gene is named only where the DNA matches it firmly. Clone size, where shown, is once, few, many, or a class for clones that have expanded.

v_call: TRBV5-6
clone_size: .
j_call: TRBJ2-7
d_call: .
cdr3_aa: CASSVRVYEQYF
cdr3_nt: TGTGCCAGCAGCGTCAGAGTTTACGAGCAGTACTTC

v_call: TRBV10-3
clone_size: .
j_call: TRBJ2-3
d_call: .
cdr3_aa: CAISEVRTSTDTQYF
cdr3_nt: TGTGCCATCAGTGAGGTGAGGACTAGCACAGATACGCAGTATTTT

v_call: TRBV2
clone_size: .
j_call: TRBJ2-3
d_call: TRBD2
cdr3_aa: CACLKAGGPDTQYF
cdr3_nt: TGTGCCTGCCTAAAAGCGGGGGGGCCAGATACGCAGTATTTT

v_call: TRBV7-6
clone_size: .
j_call: TRBJ2-1
d_call: .
cdr3_aa: CASSLEHRSASYNEQFF
cdr3_nt: TGTGCCAGCAGCTTAGAGCATCGGTCTGCCTCCTACAATGAGCAGTTCTTC

v_call: TRBV7-9
clone_size: .
j_call: TRBJ2-7
d_call: TRBD2
cdr3_aa: CASSPRTSGVYEQYF
cdr3_nt: TGTGCCAGCAGCCCCCGGACTAGCGGGGTCTACGAGCAGTACTTC

v_call: TRBV6-1
clone_size: once
j_call: TRBJ1-1
d_call: .
cdr3_aa: CASPKNTEAFF
cdr3_nt: TGTGCCAGCCCAAAGAACACTGAAGCTTTCTTT

v_call: TRBV5-6
clone_size: few
j_call: TRBJ1-2
d_call: .
cdr3_aa: CASSLADGESYTF
cdr3_nt: TGTGCCAGCAGCTTGGCCGACGGGGAAAGCTACACCTTC

v_call: TRBV5-1
clone_size: .
j_call: TRBJ1-6
d_call: TRBD1
cdr3_aa: CASSPRTGRTYNSPLHF
cdr3_nt: TGCGCCAGCAGCCCCAGGACAGGGCGGACCTATAATTCACCCCTCCACTTT

v_call: TRBV5-6
clone_size: .
j_call: TRBJ2-2
d_call: TRBD1
cdr3_aa: CASSPGQGTGELFF
cdr3_nt: TGTGCCAGCAGCCCAGGACAGGGGACCGGGGAGCTGTTTTTT

v_call: TRBV9
clone_size: .
j_call: TRBJ2-5
d_call: TRBD2
cdr3_aa: CASSRGGEETQYF
cdr3_nt: TGTGCCAGCTCCCGGGGGGGAGAGGAGACCCAGTACTTC

v_call: TRBV13
clone_size: .
j_call: TRBJ2-7
d_call: TRBD1
cdr3_aa: CASSQKGTAYEQYF
cdr3_nt: TGTGCCAGCAGCCAGAAGGGGACAGCCTACGAGCAGTACTTC

v_call: TRBV9
clone_size: .
j_call: TRBJ1-6
d_call: .
cdr3_aa: CASSVDSTWSSYNSPLHF
cdr3_nt: TGTGCCAGCAGCGTAGACAGTACTTGGAGCTCCTATAATTCACCCCTCCACTTT

v_call: TRBV5-6
clone_size: .
j_call: TRBJ1-2
d_call: TRBD1
cdr3_aa: CASSLGQGNYGYTF
cdr3_nt: TGTGCCAGCAGCTTGGGACAGGGAAACTATGGCTACACCTTC

v_call: TRBV7-3
clone_size: .
j_call: TRBJ2-3
d_call: .
cdr3_aa: CASSLTVAGTDTQYF
cdr3_nt: TGTGCCAGCAGCTTAACGGTCGCTGGCACAGATACGCAGTATTTT

v_call: TRBV29-1
clone_size: .
j_call: TRBJ2-7
d_call: .
cdr3_aa: CSVLTGVYEQYF
cdr3_nt: TGCAGCGTTCTGACAGGAGTCTACGAGCAGTACTTC

v_call: TRBV5-4
clone_size: .
j_call: TRBJ2-5
d_call: .
cdr3_aa: CASSFGGEQYF
cdr3_nt: TGTGCCAGCAGCTTCGGCGGGGAGCAGTACTTC

v_call: TRBV9
clone_size: .
j_call: TRBJ2-5
d_call: .
cdr3_aa: CASSITGFGQETQYF
cdr3_nt: TGTGCCAGCAGCATCACAGGGTTTGGACAAGAGACCCAGTACTTC

v_call: TRBV19
clone_size: .
j_call: TRBJ1-5
d_call: TRBD1
cdr3_aa: CASSIGQGSAPQHF
cdr3_nt: TGTGCCAGTAGTATCGGACAGGGATCGGCGCCCCAGCATTTT

v_call: TRBV21-1
clone_size: .
j_call: TRBJ1-2
d_call: .
cdr3_aa: CASIALTGQGLSNYGYTF
cdr3_nt: TGTGCCAGCATCGCCCTAACGGGACAGGGGCTATCTAACTATGGCTACACCTTC

v_call: TRBV4-1
clone_size: .
j_call: TRBJ1-5
d_call: .
cdr3_aa: CASSQVWVNQPQHF
cdr3_nt: TGCGCCAGCAGCCAAGTCTGGGTCAATCAGCCCCAGCATTTT

v_call: TRBV6-6
clone_size: .
j_call: TRBJ2-7
d_call: .
cdr3_aa: CASTLGGPPIEYF
cdr3_nt: TGTGCCAGCACTCTTGGGGGACCTCCTATAGAGTACTTC

v_call: TRBV19
clone_size: few
j_call: TRBJ1-4
d_call: TRBD1
cdr3_aa: CASSMDRETTNEKLFF
cdr3_nt: TGTGCCAGTAGTATGGACAGGGAAACAACTAATGAAAAACTGTTTTTT

v_call: TRBV7-9
clone_size: .
j_call: TRBJ1-2
d_call: .
cdr3_aa: CASSLEREDYGYTF
cdr3_nt: TGTGCCAGCAGCTTAGAGCGGGAGGACTATGGCTACACCTTC

v_call: TRBV19
clone_size: .
j_call: TRBJ1-1
d_call: .
cdr3_aa: CASSPGGNTEAFF
cdr3_nt: TGTGCCAGTAGTCCCGGGGGGAACACTGAAGCTTTCTTT

v_call: TRBV28
clone_size: .
j_call: TRBJ1-5
d_call: TRBD1
cdr3_aa: CASSPGQGWVQPQHF
cdr3_nt: TGTGCCAGCAGCCCGGGACAGGGGTGGGTACAGCCCCAGCATTTT

v_call: TRBV11-3
clone_size: .
j_call: TRBJ2-2
d_call: .
cdr3_aa: CASSYLLNTGELFF
cdr3_nt: TGTGCCAGCAGCTACCTTTTGAACACCGGGGAGCTGTTTTTT

v_call: TRBV27
clone_size: .
j_call: TRBJ1-1
d_call: TRBD1
cdr3_aa: CASSLSQPSRTGGGTEAFF
cdr3_nt: TGTGCCAGCAGTTTATCCCAACCATCCAGGACAGGGGGCGGCACTGAAGCTTTCTTT

v_call: TRBV4-1
clone_size: .
j_call: TRBJ2-1
d_call: TRBD2
cdr3_aa: CASRPGGPDNEQFF
cdr3_nt: TGCGCCAGCAGACCGGGGGGGCCCGACAATGAGCAGTTCTTC

v_call: TRBV15
clone_size: .
j_call: TRBJ2-7
d_call: .
cdr3_aa: CATSFSPGRSYEQYF
cdr3_nt: TGTGCCACCAGCTTTAGTCCAGGGCGGTCTTACGAGCAGTACTTC

v_call: TRBV30
clone_size: .
j_call: TRBJ1-3
d_call: .
cdr3_aa: CAWSPAGNTIYF
cdr3_nt: TGTGCCTGGAGTCCGGCTGGAAACACCATATATTTT

v_call: TRBV19
clone_size: .
j_call: TRBJ1-2
d_call: .
cdr3_aa: CASSIRGGQYRDGYTF
cdr3_nt: TGTGCCAGTAGTATTCGAGGGGGTCAGTACCGTGATGGCTACACCTTC

v_call: TRBV4-3
clone_size: .
j_call: TRBJ2-3
d_call: .
cdr3_aa: CASSQSQTDTQYF
cdr3_nt: TGCGCCAGCAGCCAATCTCAAACAGATACGCAGTATTTT

v_call: TRBV5-5
clone_size: .
j_call: TRBJ1-1
d_call: .
cdr3_aa: CASSFGWDKNTEAFF
cdr3_nt: TGTGCCAGCAGCTTTGGTTGGGACAAGAACACTGAAGCTTTCTTT

v_call: TRBV9
clone_size: .
j_call: TRBJ1-6
d_call: .
cdr3_aa: CASSERLSSYNSPLHF
cdr3_nt: TGTGCCAGCAGCGAGAGACTGAGCTCCTATAATTCACCCCTCCACTTT

v_call: TRBV6-5
clone_size: .
j_call: TRBJ1-6
d_call: .
cdr3_aa: CASSYEGTVYSPLHF
cdr3_nt: TGTGCCAGCAGTTACGAGGGTACAGTGTATTCACCCCTCCACTTT

v_call: TRBV6-1
clone_size: .
j_call: TRBJ2-3
d_call: .
cdr3_aa: CASSRPTDTQYF
cdr3_nt: TGTGCCAGCAGCCGACCCACAGATACGCAGTATTTT

v_call: TRBV2
clone_size: .
j_call: TRBJ2-7
d_call: TRBD1
cdr3_aa: CASSRTGGVLEQYF
cdr3_nt: TGTGCCAGCAGTCGGACAGGGGGGGTCCTGGAGCAGTACTTC

v_call: TRBV5-1
clone_size: .
j_call: TRBJ1-1
d_call: .
cdr3_aa: CASNFGGENTEAFF
cdr3_nt: TGCGCCAGCAACTTTGGCGGGGAGAACACTGAAGCTTTCTTT

v_call: TRBV5-6
clone_size: .
j_call: TRBJ2-6
d_call: .
cdr3_aa: CASSLGAGANVLTF
cdr3_nt: TGTGCCAGCAGCTTGGGGGCTGGGGCCAACGTCCTGACTTTC